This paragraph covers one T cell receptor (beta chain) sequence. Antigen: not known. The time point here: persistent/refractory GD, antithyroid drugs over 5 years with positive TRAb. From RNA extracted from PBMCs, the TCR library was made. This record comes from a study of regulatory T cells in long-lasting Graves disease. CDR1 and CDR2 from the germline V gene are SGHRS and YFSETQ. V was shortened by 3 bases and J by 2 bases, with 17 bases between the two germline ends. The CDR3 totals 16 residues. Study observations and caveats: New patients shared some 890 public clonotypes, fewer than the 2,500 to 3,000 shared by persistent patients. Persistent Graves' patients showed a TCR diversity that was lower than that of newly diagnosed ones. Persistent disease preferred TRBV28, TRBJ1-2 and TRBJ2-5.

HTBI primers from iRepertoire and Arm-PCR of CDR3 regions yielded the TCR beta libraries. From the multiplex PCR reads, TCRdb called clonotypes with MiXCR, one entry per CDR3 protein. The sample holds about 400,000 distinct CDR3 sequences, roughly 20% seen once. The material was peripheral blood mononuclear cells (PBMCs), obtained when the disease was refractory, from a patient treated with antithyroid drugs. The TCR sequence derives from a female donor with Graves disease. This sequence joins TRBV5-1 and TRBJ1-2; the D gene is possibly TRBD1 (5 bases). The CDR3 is CASSSRGRGANYGYTF. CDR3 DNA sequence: TGCGCCAGCAGCTCCCGCGGGAGGGGCGCGAACTATGGCTACACCTTC.